Below are 14 T cell receptor beta chains sequenced from a single sample in a study of T-cell memory formation after mild COVID-19. MiXCR was run by TCRdb on the 5' RACE reads, yielding one entry per CDR3 protein. The sample contains hundreds of thousands of distinct CDR3 sequences, approximately 15% of which appear only once. The sample taken for sequencing was PBMCs or a T cell subset sorted from them (not recorded which). These receptor sequences come from an adult woman who had mild COVID-19 (a few samples of this study predate the infection). Cell type and time point are not known.

This clonotype was detected a few times. CDR3 protein: CASSVGRTSGRVEQFF. The CDR3 DNA is TGTGCCAGCAGCGTAGGGCGAACTAGCGGGAGGGTTGAGCAGTTCTTC. V usage is TRBV9 and J usage is TRBJ2-1; 13 positions match TRBD2. The CDR3 totals 16 residues. J lost 9 bases, V lost 0 bases, and 6 bases had no gene match. Germline CDR1 SGDLS, CDR2 YYNGEE.

As for this clonotype: A junction end diverges from the germline sequence, so it may reflect a read error. The chain links TRBV2 to TRBJ2-3, with D tentatively TRBD1 (6 bases). Germline V CDR1 and CDR2: SNHLY, FYNNEI. The CDR3 spans 15 residues. This CDR3 is CAGRNRAWGTDTQYF. In nucleotides, the CDR3 is TGTGCCGGCAGGAACAGGGCGTGGGGCACAGATACGCAGTATTTT.

This clonotype has more than one count but fewer than ten. The V and J genes are TRBV20-1 and TRBJ1-1, with D perhaps TRBD1 (6 bases). The V gene lost 5 bases and the J gene lost 1 base, with 17 bases spanning the gap. This CDR3 spans 15 amino acids. Germline CDR1 DFQATT, CDR2 SNEGSKA (reference sequence). The CDR3 protein is CSAGHGTPANTEAFF. The DNA for the CDR3 is TGCAGTGCTGGACATGGGACACCAGCGAACACTGAAGCTTTCTTT.

This clonotype appeared a few times. The chain is built from TRBV7-9 and TRBJ1-2, with TRBD1 as a possible D gene (5 bases). V dropped 5 bases and J dropped 4 bases, with 17 bases sitting between them. The V gene's germline CDR1 is SEHNR and CDR2 FQNEAQ (reference sequence). The CDR3 totals 15 residues. CDR3: CASSPSATGGYGYTF. The CDR3 bases are TGTGCCAGCAGCCCCTCGGCTACCGGGGGCTATGGCTACACCTTC.

This clonotype was seen only a few times. This chain connects TRBV24-1 to TRBJ2-5; 7 bases agree with TRBD1. The ends lost 4 bases at V and 5 bases at J; junction bases unmatched: 6. CDR1 is KGHDR and CDR2 is SFDVKD in the germline V gene. This CDR3 contains 14 residues. The CDR3 protein is CATSEGGALETQYF. The CDR3 nucleotides read TGTGCCACCAGTGAAGGGGGCGCGTTGGAGACCCAGTACTTC.

The sample holds a few counts of this clonotype. This chain joins TRBV5-4 and TRBJ2-4, with 9 bases aligning to TRBD1. Trimming removed 4 bases from V and 2 bases from J; junction bases left unmatched: 7. The V gene's germline CDR1 is SGHNT and CDR2 YYREEE (reference sequence). This CDR3 contains 16 residues. The CDR3 protein is CASSNPGTGSKNIQYF. The DNA of the CDR3 is TGTGCCAGCAGCAACCCCGGGACAGGGTCCAAAAACATTCAGTACTTC.

The count of this clonotype is one. The genes are TRBV29-1 and TRBJ1-1; 7 bases align to TRBD1. Germline CDR1 is SQVTM and CDR2 is ANQGSEA. The CDR3 runs 14 residues. The ends lost 6 bases at V and 6 bases at J; junction bases unmatched: 13. CDR3 sequence: CSVSTGYGSAEAFF. The CDR3 DNA reads as TGCAGCGTATCGACAGGGTATGGGAGTGCTGAAGCTTTCTTT.

This clonotype showed up just a few times. The chain uses TRBV12-3 or TRBV12-4 and TRBJ2-6, with 10 nucleotides matching TRBD1. V lost 6 bases, J lost 0 bases, and 11 bases stayed unmatched. CDR3 size: 19 residues. Here the CDR3 DNA reads TGTGCCAGCAGCCGACAGGGGGCCATCTCCCTCTCTGGGGCCAACGTCCTGACTTTC. As protein: CASSRQGAISLSGANVLTF.

This clonotype was detected only a few times. The chain couples TRBV7-9 to TRBJ1-5; maybe TRBD1 (6 bases). Germline V gene sequence: CDR1 SEHNR, CDR2 FQNEAQ (reference sequence). V lost 3 bases and J 10 bases, leaving 22 bases between the germline ends. This CDR3 contains 16 residues. The CDR3 coding sequence is TGTGCCAGCAGCTTCGGGTGGGCGCAGGGGCCCTCTCCCCAGCATTTT. As protein: CASSFGWAQGPSPQHF. Filled out from reference TRBV7-9 and TRBJ1-5, the complete variable domain reads DTGVSQNPRHKITKRGQNVTFRCDPISEHNRLYWYRQTLGQGPEFLTYFQNEAQLEKSRLLSDRFSAERPKGSFSTLEIQRTEQGDSAMYLCASSFGWAQGPSPQHFGDGTRLSIL.

The V gene is TRBV29-1, the J gene TRBJ1-2; TRBD1 is a possible D gene (6 bases). The germline V gene has CDR1 SQVTM and CDR2 ANQGSEA. This CDR3 spans 13 amino acids. V was shortened by 4 bases and J by 4 bases, with 13 bases between the two germline ends. Here the CDR3 DNA reads TGCAGCGTTGTTTCTGGGGGCGTCTATGGCTACACCTTC. This translates into CSVVSGGVYGYTF.

The V gene is TRBV4-3, the J gene TRBJ2-1, with TRBD1 matching over 8 bases. This CDR3 has 16 amino acids. Germline CDR1 and CDR2: LGHNA and YSLEER. With 6 bases clipped from V and 2 bases from J, the junction kept 9 bases outside the gene matches. Written as DNA, the CDR3 is TGCGCCAGCAGTCGGGCCGGACAGGGAGCCTACAATGAGCAGTTCTTC. It encodes CASSRAGQGAYNEQFF.

The rearrangement uses TRBV7-2 and TRBJ2-1; 12 bases map to TRBD2. Germline assignment: CDR1 SGHTA and CDR2 FQGNSA. CDR3 length: 16 amino acids. Trimming took 5 bases from V and 14 from J; bases not matched to a gene: 16. This CDR3 is CASSPRTSGTGQGEFF. The DNA for the CDR3 is TGTGCCAGCAGCCCCCGGACTAGCGGGACAGGTCAGGGGGAGTTCTTC. The full variable domain, completed using reference TRBV7-2 and TRBJ2-1, is GAGVSQSPSNKVTEKGKDVELRCDPISGHTALYWYRQSLGQGLEFLIYFQGNSAPDKSGLPSDRFSAERTGGSVSTLTIQRTQQEDSAVYLCASSPRTSGTGQGEFFGPGTRLTVL.

CDR3 protein: CASSPTGGKETQYF. DNA of the CDR3: TGTGCCAGCTCCCCGACAGGGGGCAAGGAGACCCAGTACTTC. This chain connects TRBV18 to TRBJ2-5; 10 nucleotides match TRBD1. With V trimmed by 6 bases and J by 5 bases, 6 bases remained unmatched. Germline CDR1 reads KGHSH; CDR2 reads LQKENI. This CDR3 is built from 14 residues.

Comments on this clonotype: A junction boundary mismatches the germline segment, possibly from a read error. The chain combines TRBV7-2 with TRBJ1-2; no definite D call. Per germline, CDR1 SGHTA and CDR2 FQGNSA. The CDR3 totals 11 residues. The CDR3 is CASSTGLQWSF. The CDR3 nucleotides read TGTGCCAGCAGCACCGGGCTACAGTGGTCCTTC.